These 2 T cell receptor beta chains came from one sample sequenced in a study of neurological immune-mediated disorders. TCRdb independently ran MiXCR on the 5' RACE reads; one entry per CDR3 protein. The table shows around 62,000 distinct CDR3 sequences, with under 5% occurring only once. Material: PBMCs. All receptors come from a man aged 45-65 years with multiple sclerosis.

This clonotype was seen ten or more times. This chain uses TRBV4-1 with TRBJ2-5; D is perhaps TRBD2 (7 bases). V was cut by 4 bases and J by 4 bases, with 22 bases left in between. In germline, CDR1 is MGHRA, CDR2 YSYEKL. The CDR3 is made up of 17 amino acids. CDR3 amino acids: CASSPMRGGQSLETQYF. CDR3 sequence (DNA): TGCGCCAGCAGCCCAATGAGGGGGGGACAATCGCTAGAGACCCAGTACTTC.

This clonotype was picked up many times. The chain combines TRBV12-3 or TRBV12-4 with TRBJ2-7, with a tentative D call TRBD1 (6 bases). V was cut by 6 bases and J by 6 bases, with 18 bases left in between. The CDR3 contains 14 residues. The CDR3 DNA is TGTGCCAGCAGGGCGAGGACAGAAACTGGCGAGCAGTACTTC. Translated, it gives CASRARTETGEQYF.